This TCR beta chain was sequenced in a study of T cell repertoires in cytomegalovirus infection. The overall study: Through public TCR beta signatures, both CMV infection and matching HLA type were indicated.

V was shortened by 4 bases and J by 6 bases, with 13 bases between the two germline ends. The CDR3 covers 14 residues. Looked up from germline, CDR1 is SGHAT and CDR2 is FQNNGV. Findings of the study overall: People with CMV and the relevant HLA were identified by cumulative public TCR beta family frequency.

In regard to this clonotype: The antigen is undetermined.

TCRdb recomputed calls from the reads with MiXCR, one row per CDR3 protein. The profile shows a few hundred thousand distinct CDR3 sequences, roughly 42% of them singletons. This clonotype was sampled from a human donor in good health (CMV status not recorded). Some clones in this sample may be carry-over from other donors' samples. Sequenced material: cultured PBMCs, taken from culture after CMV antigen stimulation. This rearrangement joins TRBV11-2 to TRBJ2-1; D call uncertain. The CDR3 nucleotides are TGTGCCAGCAGCTGGGCCTCGTGGGGCAATGAGCAGTTCTTC. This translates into CASSWASWGNEQFF.